The 17 T cell receptor beta chains below come from one sample, sequenced in a study of radiation and T cells in renal cell carcinoma. Profiled with immunoSEQ multiplex PCR; TCRdb holds only in-frame clones, not every one. This sample has about 140,000 clones, with 83% found just once. Noted time point: baseline pretreatment blood. Treatment: 15 Gy SBRT to primary tumor, nephrectomy 4 weeks later. The sample here was blood, taken from a patient whose treatment included radiotherapy and nephrectomy. The source is a woman in her forties or fifties with renal cell carcinoma.

This clone was seen a single time. J is TRBJ1-6 and V is TRBV19; TRBD1 matches at 7 bases. This CDR3 comprises 14 residues. Trimming cost V 10 bases and J 9 bases; bases outside gene matches: 12. Germline assignment: CDR1 LNHDA and CDR2 SQIVND (reference sequence). The chain's CDR3 is CATSASGGASPLHF. DNA of the CDR3: TGTGCCACCTCTGCCTCAGGGGGGGCTTCACCCCTCCACTTT. Variable domain in full (rest from reference TRBV19 and TRBJ1-6): DGGITQSPKYLFRKEGQNVTLSCEQNLNHDAMYWYRQDPGQGLRLIYYSQIVNDFQKGDIAEGYSVSREKKESFPLTVTSAQKNPTAFYLCATSASGGASPLHFGNGTRLTVT.

The chain employs TRBV6-6 and TRBJ2-3, with unresolved D. Trimming shortened V by 9 bases and J by 4 bases, and 8 bases separated the two germline ends. The CDR3 runs 11 residues. Germline assignment: CDR1 MNHNY and CDR2 SVGAGI (reference sequence). This CDR3 is CASKLADTQYF. The CDR3 nucleotides read TGTGCCAGTAAACTTGCAGATACGCAGTATTTT.

The rearrangement uses TRBV2 and TRBJ1-3; D is undetermined. The V end lost 6 bases, the J end lost 1 base, and 10 bases lay between the germline ends. Germline lookup yields CDR1 SNHLY and CDR2 FYNNEI. This CDR3 region has 14 residues. CDR3 in DNA: TGTGCCAGCAGAATCGAGGGTTCTGGAAACACCATATATTTT. It codes for CASRIEGSGNTIYF.

Regarding this clone: At the DNA level, this CDR3 is encoded by other sequences in the same sample as well. The rearrangement uses TRBV19 and TRBJ1-1; no clear D gene. There are 13 residues in the CDR3. Germline V gene sequence: CDR1 LNHDA, CDR2 SQIVND (reference sequence). Trimming removed 3 bases from V and 0 bases from J, with 5 bases in between. DNA of the CDR3: TGTGCCAGTAGTATCTCGGTGAACACTGAAGCTTTCTTT. It codes for CASSISVNTEAFF.

This chain connects TRBV10-1 to TRBJ1-1; D is possibly TRBD1 (5 bases). Germline V gene lookup returns CDR1 WNHNN and CDR2 SYGVQD (reference sequence). The CDR3 has 12 residues. Trimming cost V 9 bases and J 3 bases, with 11 bases left between them. This chain's CDR3 is CARGGGDTEAFF. In DNA form, the CDR3 reads TGCGCCAGGGGAGGAGGGGACACTGAAGCTTTCTTT.

This chain links TRBV10-3 with TRBJ2-3, with D possibly TRBD2 on 5 matching bases. The V gene lost 8 bases and the J gene lost 6 bases, with 12 bases spanning the gap. This CDR3 is 12 amino acids long. Germline V gene data show CDR1 as ENHRY and CDR2 as SYGVKD. The CDR3 protein is CAIRGSGDTQYF. The CDR3 DNA is TGTGCCATCCGAGGATCGGGGGATACGCAGTATTTT.

This clone was recorded a few times. This rearrangement joins TRBV9 to TRBJ2-1; the D is unclear. Germline V lookup: CDR1 SGDLS, CDR2 YYNGEE. The length of the CDR3 is 12 residues. The ends were cut back, 4 bases at V and 5 bases at J, with 7 bases in the middle. CDR3 DNA sequence: TGTGCCAGCAGCTTGGTCGACAATGAGCAGTTCTTC. Protein product: CASSLVDNEQFF. The full variable domain, completed using reference TRBV9 and TRBJ2-1, is DSGVTQTPKHLITATGQRVTLRCSPRSGDLSVYWYQQSLDQGLQFLIQYYNGEERAKGNILERFSAQQFPDLHSELNLSSLELGDSALYFCASSLVDNEQFFGPGTRLTVL.

This clone was detected only a few times. The rearrangement joins TRBV2 to TRBJ1-5, with D possibly being TRBD1 (5 bases). Germline CDR1 SNHLY, CDR2 FYNNEI. V gave up 8 bases and J gave up 4 bases, with 12 bases separating them. CDR3 length: 13 amino acids. The CDR3: CASQGPNNQPQHF. As DNA, the CDR3 is TGTGCCAGCCAGGGACCAAATAATCAGCCCCAGCATTTT. Full variable domain (missing parts from reference TRBV2 and TRBJ1-5): EPEVTQTPSHQVTQMGQEVILRCVPISNHLYFYWYRQILGQKVEFLVSFYNNEISEKSEIFDDQFSVERPDGSNFTLKIRSTKLEDSAMYFCASQGPNNQPQHFGDGTRLSIL.

The chain couples TRBV6-6 to TRBJ1-4; tentative D call: TRBD1 (5 bases). CDR1 is MNHNY and CDR2 is SVGAGI in the germline V gene (reference sequence). The CDR3 length is 16 residues. Trimming took off 6 bases at V and 7 bases at J, with 21 bases between the two ends. CDR3 coding DNA: TGTGCCAGCAGCCGACGATTAGAGACAGTTACTGAAAAACTGTTTTTT. It specifies CASSRRLETVTEKLFF.

The chain couples TRBV30 to TRBJ2-7; the match to TRBD1 covers 10 bases. The germline CDR1 and CDR2 sequences are GTSNPN and SVGIG (reference sequence). This CDR3 spans 14 amino acids. V shed 4 bases, J shed 6 bases, and the junction held 9 bases outside the gene matches. This CDR3 is CAWNAGQGYFEQYF. The CDR3 bases are TGTGCCTGGAATGCGGGACAGGGGTACTTCGAGCAGTACTTC.

In regard to this clone: Other DNA sequences in the same sample also yield this CDR3. This chain uses TRBV7-9 with TRBJ1-1; D is undetermined. The CDR3 loop spans 13 amino acids. The ends were cut back, 8 bases at V and 0 bases at J, with 10 bases in the middle. Germline CDR1 and CDR2: SEHNR and FQNEAQ (reference sequence). DNA for the CDR3: TGTGCCAGCTCACTTGACATGAACACTGAAGCTTTCTTT. It encodes CASSLDMNTEAFF.

This clone was counted once. The J gene is TRBJ2-7, the V gene TRBV10-2; D is ambiguous. Trimming took off 0 bases at V and 1 base at J, with 7 bases between the two ends. The CDR3 has 14 residues. Germline lookup yields CDR1 WSHSY and CDR2 SAAADI. DNA of the CDR3: TGCGCCAGCAGTGAGTCTGCCAGGTCCTACGAGCAGTACTTC. Translation: CASSESARSYEQYF.

This chain links TRBV4-3 with TRBJ1-6; D uncertain. Germline V lookup: CDR1 LGHNA, CDR2 YSLEER. Trimming removed 3 bases at V and 7 bases at J, with 7 bases between. The CDR3 covers 13 residues. The CDR3: CASSQDLNSPLHF. Written as DNA, the CDR3 is TGCGCCAGCAGCCAGGACCTCAATTCACCCCTCCACTTT.

The chain recombines TRBV2 with TRBJ2-7, with 7 nucleotides matching TRBD1. Unmatched junction bases numbered 5, after V lost 6 bases and J lost 0 bases. This CDR3 contains 14 residues. Germline V lookup: CDR1 SNHLY, CDR2 FYNNEI. This CDR3 is CASSLGQASYEQYF. Written as DNA, the CDR3 is TGTGCCAGCAGCCTCGGACAGGCCTCCTACGAGCAGTACTTC.

The V gene is TRBV9, the J gene TRBJ1-1, with D unclear. The CDR3 is 15 residues long. Trimming stripped 4 bases from V and 0 bases from J, with 13 bases between. CDR1 and CDR2 from the germline V gene are SGDLS and YYNGEE. The CDR3 nucleotides read TGTGCCAGCAGCCAGGCGTTGGGAATGAACACTGAAGCTTTCTTT. Amino acids: CASSQALGMNTEAFF.

The chain combines TRBV7-9 with TRBJ1-1, with 7 nucleotides matching TRBD1. Germline loops: CDR1 SEHNR, CDR2 FQNEAQ (reference sequence). The CDR3 consists of 15 residues. J was trimmed by 1 base and V by 5 bases; bases with no gene match: 7. The DNA of the CDR3 is TGTGCCAGCAGCACCAGACAGGGTGAGAACACTGAAGCTTTCTTT. Translated: CASSTRQGENTEAFF. The entire variable domain, with the rest obtained from reference TRBV7-9 and TRBJ1-1, is as follows: DTGVSQNPRHKITKRGQNVTFRCDPISEHNRLYWYRQTLGQGPEFLTYFQNEAQLEKSRLLSDRFSAERPKGSFSTLEIQRTEQGDSAMYLCASSTRQGENTEAFFGQGTRLTVV.

This rearrangement joins TRBV7-2 to TRBJ1-6; a possible D gene is TRBD1 (5 bases). V lost 1 base and J 2 bases, leaving 9 bases between the germline ends. Per germline, CDR1 SGHTA and CDR2 FQGNSA. The CDR3 length is 16 residues. The CDR3 is CASSLGGVPYNSPLHF. The CDR3 DNA follows: TGTGCCAGCAGCTTAGGGGGGGTCCCCTATAATTCACCCCTCCACTTT.